Listed below are T cell receptor beta chains from one sample, sequenced in a study of T cell responses to AZD1222 COVID-19 vaccine. Using immunoSEQ multiplex PCR, the repertoire was profiled, and TCRdb retains in-frame clones only, with some absent. Counted here are about 120,000 clones, roughly 90% occurring once; the ten biggest clones make up around 1.5%. Sample: peripheral blood, taken on day 0 of AZD1222 vaccination. The receptors shown here come from an adult in good health. The CDR3 runs from the conserved cysteine through the conserved F or W. A D gene is named only where the DNA matches it firmly. Expanded clones are given a class, and other clones once, few, many or no size at all.

j_call v_call cdr3_length clone_size d_call cdr3_nt cdr3_aa
TRBJ2-3 TRBV11-3 13 - - TGTGCCAGCATTGACTGGACCACAGATACGCAGTATTTT CASIDWTTDTQYF
TRBJ2-1 TRBV5-1 18 - - TGCGCCAGCAGCTTTCGTATAGAGCACTCCTTCACCTACAATGAGCAGTTCTTC CASSFRIEHSFTYNEQFF
TRBJ1-2 TRBV3-1/TRBV3-2 14 - - TGTGCCAGCAGCCAAGCAGGGTTCGACTATGGCTACACCTTC CASSQAGFDYGYTF
TRBJ1-2 TRBV4-3 15 - - TGCGCCAGCAGCCAAGGCGGCGGGGGCTATGATGGCTACACCTTC CASSQGGGGYDGYTF
TRBJ2-1 TRBV27 20 - TRBD2 TGTGCCAGCAGTCCCGCGGACTTGGCGGGAGAATGGGTAGCCTACAATGAGCAGTTCTTC CASSPADLAGEWVAYNEQFF
TRBJ2-5 TRBV10-3 15 - TRBD1 TGTGCCATCAGTGAGACCCGGACAGGGGCAAAGACCCAGTACTTC CAISETRTGAKTQYF
TRBJ2-7 TRBV30 23 - TRBD1 TGTGCCTGGAGTGCCCGGGACAGGGGAAGGGGAGGGCTTAGTTACGGGGGAATCTACGAGCAGTACTTC CAWSARDRGRGGLSYGGIYEQYF
TRBJ2-7 TRBV9 16 - - TGTGCCAGCAGCGTAGGCGGCAGGGGCGATTTCTACGAGCAGTACTTC CASSVGGRGDFYEQYF
TRBJ2-7 TRBV7-3 19 - TRBD2 TGTGCCAGCAGCTTAAAGTCTCCGGCGAGCGACTTAGCGGGAAACGAGCAGTACTTC CASSLKSPASDLAGNEQYF
TRBJ1-1 TRBV7-8 20 - TRBD1 TGTGCCAGCAGCTTAGCTGGGACAGGGCTCCATCCACGTAAGAACACTGAAGCTTTCTTT CASSLAGTGLHPRKNTEAFF
TRBJ2-7 TRBV6-2/TRBV6-3 16 - TRBD1 TGTGCCAGCAGTTACTCGCGGACAGGACCCTCCTACGAGCAGTACTTC CASSYSRTGPSYEQYF
TRBJ1-5 TRBV11-2 11 - - TGTGCCAGCAGCCTAGGAGGATCGCAGCATTTT CASSLGGSQHF
TRBJ1-1 TRBV5-4 15 - - TGTGCCAGCAGCACCCGACAGGCGGAGAACACTGAAGCTTTCTTT CASSTRQAENTEAFF
TRBJ1-5 TRBV2 12 once - TGTGCCAGCAGTGGGGGCAATCAGCCCCAGCATTTT CASSGGNQPQHF
TRBJ1-4 TRBV5-6 16 - - TGTGCCAGCAGCTGGGTTCTTGCGGGTGGACGGGAAAAACTGTTTTTT CASSWVLAGGREKLFF
TRBJ1-2 TRBV29-1 14 once - TGCAGCGCTGTGCGGGTGCGCCCCGACTATGGCTACACCTTC CSAVRVRPDYGYTF
TRBJ2-7 TRBV6-5 13 - - TGTGCCAGCAGTCTTCGGGAATTCTACGAGCAGTACTTC CASSLREFYEQYF
TRBJ1-5 TRBV10-1 13 - - TGCGCCAGCAGGGGAAGGGACTATCAGCCCCAGCATTTT CASRGRDYQPQHF
TRBJ2-3 TRBV4-3 17 - - TGCGCCAGCAGCCAAATTGTTAGCGGCTCCCTTGGGGGTACGCAGTATTTT CASSQIVSGSLGGTQYF
TRBJ1-1 TRBV18 14 - - TGTGCCAGCTCACCATGGTTTGATGGCACTGAAGCTTTCTTT CASSPWFDGTEAFF
TRBJ2-7 TRBV5-6 13 - TRBD2 TGTGCCAGCAGCGGGACTAGCTTTGACGAGCAGTACTTC CASSGTSFDEQYF
TRBJ2-2 TRBV5-1 15 - - TGCGCCAGCTGCCAATGGGCAGGGGAAACCGGGGAGCTGTTTTTT CASCQWAGETGELFF
TRBJ2-1 TRBV21-1 17 - - TGTGCCAGCAGTATTGCTATAGGGGACAGGGTTAGTCATGAGCAGTTCTTC CASSIAIGDRVSHEQFF
TRBJ2-1 TRBV6-5 15 - TRBD2 TGTGCCAGCAGTCTAGCGGGAAAGGGCTACAATGAGCAGTTCTTC CASSLAGKGYNEQFF
TRBJ2-7 TRBV2 15 - TRBD2 TGTGCCTCCTCGGGGCGGGAGGGTACTTCCTACGAGCAGTACTTC CASSGREGTSYEQYF
TRBJ2-1 TRBV4-3 17 - - TGCGCCAGCAGCCAACGCCCGTTTGACACTAACTACAATGAGCAGTTCTTC CASSQRPFDTNYNEQFF
TRBJ2-3 TRBV7-8 17 - TRBD2 TGTGCCAGCAGCTCAATTCAGACTAGCGGCCCTACAGATACGCAGTATTTT CASSSIQTSGPTDTQYF
TRBJ1-3 TRBV5-8 19 - - TGTGCCAGCAGCTCACCGTTGACCCCCGGGACCGCGGGTGGAAACACCATATATTTT CASSSPLTPGTAGGNTIYF
TRBJ2-1 TRBV24-1 16 - TRBD1 TGTGCCACCAGTGATTCGGACAGGGGGGCCTACAATGAGCAGTTCTTC CATSDSDRGAYNEQFF
TRBJ1-5 TRBV21-1 15 - - TGTGCCAGCAGCGAGGTGACAGGGAACAATCAGCCCCAGCATTTT CASSEVTGNNQPQHF
TRBJ2-7 TRBV7-3 15 - TRBD2 TGTGCCAGCAGCTTAAGGGCGGGACTATACTACGAGCAGTACTTC CASSLRAGLYYEQYF
TRBJ1-3 TRBV19 17 - - TGTGCCAGTAGTATCCACGGACAGTTGGACTCTGGAAACACCATATATTTT CASSIHGQLDSGNTIYF
TRBJ2-7 TRBV2 11 - - TGTGCCAGCAAATTTGTTGGGGAGCAGTACTTC CASKFVGEQYF
TRBJ2-2 TRBV7-3 15 - - TGTGCCAGCAGCTTAATGTCTAGCACGTGGGGGGAGCTGTTTTTT CASSLMSSTWGELFF
TRBJ2-1 TRBV5-1 19 - TRBD2 TGCGCCAGCAGCTCCCCGGGACTAGCGGAATATGGCTCCTACAATGAGCAGTTCTTC CASSSPGLAEYGSYNEQFF
TRBJ2-7 TRBV19 15 - TRBD2 TGTGCCAGTAGTCCGACTAGCGTCAGCTCCTACGAGCAGTACTTC CASSPTSVSSYEQYF
TRBJ2-7 TRBV5-4 16 - - TGTGCCAGCAGCCCTCTACAAGGCTGGGGATCCTACGAGCAGTACTTC CASSPLQGWGSYEQYF
TRBJ1-5 TRBV18 17 once - TGTGCCAGCTCACTTCGACAGGTTCGGGATAGCAATCAGCCCCAGCATTTT CASSLRQVRDSNQPQHF
TRBJ2-7 TRBV7-8 11 - - TGTGCCAGCAGCCAGGACTACGAGCAGTACTTC CASSQDYEQYF